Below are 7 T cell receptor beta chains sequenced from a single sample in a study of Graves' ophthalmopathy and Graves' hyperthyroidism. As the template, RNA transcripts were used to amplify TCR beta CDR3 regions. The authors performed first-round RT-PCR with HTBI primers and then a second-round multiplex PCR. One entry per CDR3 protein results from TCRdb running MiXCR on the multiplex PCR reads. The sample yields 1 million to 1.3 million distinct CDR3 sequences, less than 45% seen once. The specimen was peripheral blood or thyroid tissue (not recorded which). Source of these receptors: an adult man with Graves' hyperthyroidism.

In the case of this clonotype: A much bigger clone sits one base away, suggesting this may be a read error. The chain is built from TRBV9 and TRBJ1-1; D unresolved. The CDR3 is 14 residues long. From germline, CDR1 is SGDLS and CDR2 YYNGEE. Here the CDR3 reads CASSVATTNIEAFF. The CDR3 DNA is TGTGCCAGCAGCGTAGCTACAACGAACATTGAAGCTTTCTTT. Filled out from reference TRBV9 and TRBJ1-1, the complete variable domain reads DSGVTQTPKHLITATGQRVTLRCSPRSGDLSVYWYQQSLDQGLQFLIQYYNGEERAKGNILERFSAQQFPDLHSELNLSSLELGDSALYFCASSVATTNIEAFFGQGTRLTVV.

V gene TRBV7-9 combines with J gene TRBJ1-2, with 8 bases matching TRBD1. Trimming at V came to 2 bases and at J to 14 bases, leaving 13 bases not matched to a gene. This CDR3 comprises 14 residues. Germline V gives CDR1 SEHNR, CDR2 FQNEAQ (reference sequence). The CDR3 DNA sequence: TGTGCCAGCAGCTTACCGCAGGGGGCTCGGCTGGATACCTTC. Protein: CASSLPQGARLDTF.

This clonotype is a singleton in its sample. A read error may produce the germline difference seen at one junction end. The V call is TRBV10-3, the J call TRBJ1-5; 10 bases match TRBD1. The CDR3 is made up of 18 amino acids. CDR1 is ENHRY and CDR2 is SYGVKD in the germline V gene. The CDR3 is CASSNRDRGFYSNQPQHF. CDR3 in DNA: TGTGCCAGCAGTAACCGGGACAGGGGCTTCTATAGCAATCAGCCCCAGCATTTT.

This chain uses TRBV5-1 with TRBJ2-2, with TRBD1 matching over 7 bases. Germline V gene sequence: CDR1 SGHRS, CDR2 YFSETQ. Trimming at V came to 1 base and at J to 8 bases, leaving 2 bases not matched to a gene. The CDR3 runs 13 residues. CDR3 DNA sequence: TGCGCCAGCAGCTTGCTGGGACAGGGGGAGCTGTTTTTT. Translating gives CASSLLGQGELFF.

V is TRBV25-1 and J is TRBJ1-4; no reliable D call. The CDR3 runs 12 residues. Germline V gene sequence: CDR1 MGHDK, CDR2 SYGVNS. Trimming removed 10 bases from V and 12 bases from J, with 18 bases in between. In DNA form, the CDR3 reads TGTGCCACCCAGCCTCGAACGGGAGAACTGTTTTTT. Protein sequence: CATQPRTGELFF.

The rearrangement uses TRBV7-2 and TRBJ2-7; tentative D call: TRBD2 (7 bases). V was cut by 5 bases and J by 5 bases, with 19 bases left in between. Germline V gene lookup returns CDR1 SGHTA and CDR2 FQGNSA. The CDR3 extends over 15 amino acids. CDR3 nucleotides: TGTGCCAGCAGCCATGGGGGGGCCATCTTAAACGAGCAGTACTTC. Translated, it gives CASSHGGAILNEQYF.

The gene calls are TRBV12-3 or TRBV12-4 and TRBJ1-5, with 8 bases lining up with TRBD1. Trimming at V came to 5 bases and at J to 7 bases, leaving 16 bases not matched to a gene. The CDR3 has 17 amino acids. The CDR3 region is CASSPLDRGLLAQPQHF. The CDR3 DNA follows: TGTGCCAGCAGTCCCCTAGACAGGGGACTGCTGGCACAGCCCCAGCATTTT.